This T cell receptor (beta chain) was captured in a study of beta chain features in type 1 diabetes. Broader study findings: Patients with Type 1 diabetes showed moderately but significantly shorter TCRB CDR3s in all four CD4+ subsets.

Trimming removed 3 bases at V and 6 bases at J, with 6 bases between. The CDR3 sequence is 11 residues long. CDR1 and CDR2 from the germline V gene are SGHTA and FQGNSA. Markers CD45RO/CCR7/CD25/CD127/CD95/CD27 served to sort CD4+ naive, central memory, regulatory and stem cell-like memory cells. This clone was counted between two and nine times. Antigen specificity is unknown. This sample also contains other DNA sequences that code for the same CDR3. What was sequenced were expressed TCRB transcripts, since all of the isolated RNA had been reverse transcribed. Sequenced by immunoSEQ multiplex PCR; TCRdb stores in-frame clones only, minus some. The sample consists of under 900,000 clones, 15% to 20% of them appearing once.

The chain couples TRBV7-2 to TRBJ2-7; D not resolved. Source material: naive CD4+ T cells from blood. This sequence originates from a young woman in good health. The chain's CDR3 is CASSLRREQYF. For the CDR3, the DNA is TGTGCCAGCAGCTTGCGGCGCGAGCAGTACTTC.